The rows below give T cell receptor beta chains drawn from one sample of a study of blood T cell repertoires in COVID-19. Profiling relied on immunoSEQ multiplex PCR, and the TCRdb table lists in-frame clones only, not all of them. The sample carries about 300,000 clones, 80% to 90% recorded once. What was sequenced was peripheral blood. The receptors shown here come from a woman aged 45-65 years with COVID-19, enrolled during active disease. CDR3s include the opening cysteine and the closing phenylalanine or tryptophan. A D gene is named only where the DNA matches it firmly. Clone size is not always given. Where it is, it says once, few, many or a class for expanded clones.

J	D	size	V	CDR3	DNA
TRBJ1-1	-	once	TRBV9	CASSVLVATEAFF	TGTGCCAGCAGCGTACTAGTGGCCACTGAAGCTTTCTTT
TRBJ1-1	-	few	TRBV5-5	CASSLNPTGNTEAFF	TGTGCCAGCAGCTTGAACCCGACAGGGAACACTGAAGCTTTCTTT
TRBJ1-3	-	-	TRBV6-6	CASSPALVGTGNTIYF	TGTGCCAGCAGCCCCGCTTTGGTGGGAACGGGGAACACCATATATTTT
TRBJ2-7	TRBD2	-	TRBV30	CAWNSGSYEQYF	TGTGCCTGGAACAGCGGGAGTTACGAGCAGTACTTC
TRBJ1-1	-	once	TRBV28	CASSLSEVLTEAFF	TGTGCCAGCAGTTTATCCGAGGTACTCACTGAAGCTTTCTTT
TRBJ2-7	TRBD1	-	TRBV4-1	CASSQVGTGRNEQYF	TGCGCCAGCAGCCAAGTCGGGACAGGGAGGAACGAGCAGTACTTC
TRBJ1-5	-	-	TRBV4-1	CASSQEGGGNQPQHF	TGCGCCAGCAGCCAAGAGGGAGGTGGCAATCAGCCCCAGCATTTT
TRBJ2-7	TRBD1	-	TRBV19	CASRGPGQGHEQYF	TGTGCCAGTAGGGGTCCGGGACAGGGCCACGAGCAGTACTTC
TRBJ1-2	TRBD1	-	TRBV10-3	CAISPQGEYGYTF	TGTGCCATCAGTCCCCAGGGGGAATATGGCTACACCTTC
TRBJ2-2	-	-	TRBV5-5	CASSWDKGRRELFF	TGTGCCAGCAGCTGGGACAAAGGTCGGCGGGAGCTGTTTTTT
TRBJ2-3	TRBD2	-	TRBV4-2	CASSQDRYAGGSTDTQYF	TGTGCCAGCAGCCAAGATCGGTACGCGGGAGGATCCACAGATACGCAGTATTTT
TRBJ1-5	TRBD1	-	TRBV2	CASSASQGAMPQHF	TGTGCCAGCAGTGCAAGTCAGGGGGCAATGCCCCAGCATTTT
TRBJ1-2	TRBD1	-	TRBV27	CASSLWGQGVGYTF	TGTGCCAGCAGTTTATGGGGACAGGGAGTGGGCTACACCTTC
TRBJ2-7	TRBD2	-	TRBV10-1	CASSPGLAGGSEQYF	TGCGCCAGCAGTCCCGGACTAGCGGGAGGTAGCGAGCAGTACTTC
TRBJ1-5	-	-	TRBV3-1/TRBV3-2	CASSQDRVRNQPQHF	TGTGCCAGCAGCCAAGATCGGGTCCGCAATCAGCCCCAGCATTTT
TRBJ2-1	-	-	TRBV7-3	CASSLYRYNEQFF	TGTGCCAGCAGCTTATACAGATACAATGAGCAGTTCTTC
TRBJ1-4	-	-	TRBV2	CASTPQIREKLFF	TGTGCCAGCACCCCACAGATTCGCGAAAAACTGTTTTTT
TRBJ1-2	-	-	TRBV5-4	CASSPPGEGLNYGYTF	TGTGCCAGCAGCCCCCCGGGAGAAGGTCTAAACTATGGCTACACCTTC
TRBJ2-5	-	-	TRBV21-1	CASSMEGGETQYF	TGTGCCAGCAGCATGGAGGGTGGGGAGACCCAGTACTTC
TRBJ1-3	-	once	TRBV29-1	CSVEITESGNTIYF	TGCAGCGTTGAAATTACAGAGTCTGGAAACACCATATATTTT
TRBJ2-1	TRBD2	-	TRBV6-4	CASSERENNEQFF	TGTGCCAGCAGTGAGCGGGAGAACAATGAGCAGTTCTTC